This T cell receptor beta chain emerged from a study of a mutant IDH1 vaccine in newly diagnosed glioma. Study information: Eight vaccinations went to patients in weeks 1, 3, 5, 7, 11, 15, 19, 23. Patients were started on vaccination 4-6 weeks after radiotherapy alone, or with temozolomide cycles.

Concerning this clone: What it binds is unknown.

The CDR3 loop spans 16 amino acids. V was pared by 8 bases and J by 0 bases, with 17 bases between. CDR1 is SGHAT, CDR2 FQNNGV, per germline. Described time point: week 11, during vaccination. With topical imiquimod, each dose of the vaccine consisted of 300 ug of mutant IDH1 20-mer peptide. Astrocytomas that were new, WHO grade 3 or 4, IDH1-mutant and ATRX-lost were present in the donors. Study observations and caveats: Seemingly, pseudoprogression had no relation to changes in the top peripheral T cell clonotypes.

This table comes from immunoSEQ multiplex PCR, and its TCRdb copy is limited to in-frame clones, with some not included. This table holds 50,000 or so clones, 91% found once. The sample in question was PBMCs, obtained from a glioma patient whose treatment included an IDH1 peptide vaccine. This clonotype was obtained from a man aged 50 or older with glioma. The chain is built from TRBV11-2 and TRBJ2-1; no clear D. The CDR3 region is CASSSTPRSSYNEQFF. The DNA for the CDR3 is TGTGCCAGCTCCTCCACCCCTCGTTCCTCCTACAATGAGCAGTTCTTC. Variable domain in full (rest from reference TRBV11-2 and TRBJ2-1): EAGVAQSPRYKIIEKRQSVAFWCNPISGHATLYWYQQILGQGPKLLIQFQNNGVVDDSQLPKDRFSAERLKGVDSTLKIQPAKLEDSAVYLCASSSTPRSSYNEQFFGPGTRLTVL.